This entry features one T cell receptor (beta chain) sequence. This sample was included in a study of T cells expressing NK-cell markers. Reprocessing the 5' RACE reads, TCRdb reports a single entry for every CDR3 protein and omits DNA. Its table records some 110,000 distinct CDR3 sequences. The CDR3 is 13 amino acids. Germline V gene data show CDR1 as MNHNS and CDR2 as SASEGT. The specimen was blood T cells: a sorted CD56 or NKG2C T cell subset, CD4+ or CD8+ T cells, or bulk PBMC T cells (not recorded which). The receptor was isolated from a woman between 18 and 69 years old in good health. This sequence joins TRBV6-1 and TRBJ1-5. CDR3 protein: CASSPSAGQPQHF.